The present TCR beta chain was sequenced within a study of vaccination effects on CD4 cells after COVID-19. Study-wide background: Sequencing in the ViraFEST assay came after antigen-specific CD4+ T cells had been expanded with viral peptide pools, which were used to stimulate PBMC.

This clone has just one count. Antigen: not known. Produced via immunoSEQ multiplex PCR; TCRdb's table is partial and in-frame only. The sample carries 57,000 or so clones, just under 80% recorded once. Germline V gene sequence: CDR1 MGHDK, CDR2 SYGVNS. The CDR3 consists of 13 residues. Trimming took off 8 bases at V and 1 base at J, with 8 bases between the two ends. Isolating CD4+ T cells followed approximately 11 days of culture. Vaccination of participants consisted of two doses of either the BNT162b2 or mRNA-1273 vaccine. Nucleocapsid antibodies were negative in the vaccine recipients, who had never had SARS-CoV-2 infection.

The chain links TRBV25-1 to TRBJ2-2; D remains ambiguous. This clonotype was sampled from a human donor who received a COVID-19 vaccine. Material: CD4+ T cells from PBMCs cultured without peptide, obtained after COVID-19 vaccination. The DNA of the CDR3 is TGTGCCAGCGGGCAAGTGAACACCGGGGAGCTGTTTTTT. Its translation is CASGQVNTGELFF.